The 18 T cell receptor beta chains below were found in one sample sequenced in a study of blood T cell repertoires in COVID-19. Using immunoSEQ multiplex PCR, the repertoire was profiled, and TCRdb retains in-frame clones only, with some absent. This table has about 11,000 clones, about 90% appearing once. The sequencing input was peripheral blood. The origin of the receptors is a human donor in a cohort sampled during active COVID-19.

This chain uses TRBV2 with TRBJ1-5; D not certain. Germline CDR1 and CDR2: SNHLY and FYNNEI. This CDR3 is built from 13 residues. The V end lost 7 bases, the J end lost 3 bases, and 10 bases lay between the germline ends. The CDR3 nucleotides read TGTGCCAGCACCGCGGGCACCAATCAGCCCCAGCATTTT. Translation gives CASTAGTNQPQHF.

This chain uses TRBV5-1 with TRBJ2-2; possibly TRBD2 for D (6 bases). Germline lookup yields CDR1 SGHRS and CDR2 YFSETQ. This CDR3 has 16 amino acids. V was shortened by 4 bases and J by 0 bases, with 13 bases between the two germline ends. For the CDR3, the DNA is TGCGCCAGCAGCCTCGGGCTAGCGACGAACACCGGGGAGCTGTTTTTT. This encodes CASSLGLATNTGELFF.

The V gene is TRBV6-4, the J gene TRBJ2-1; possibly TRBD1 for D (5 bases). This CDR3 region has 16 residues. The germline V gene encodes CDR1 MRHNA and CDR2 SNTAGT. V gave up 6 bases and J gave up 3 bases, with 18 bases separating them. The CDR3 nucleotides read TGTGCCAGCAGCACGGACAATAAGCCCCACTACAATGAGCAGTTCTTC. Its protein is CASSTDNKPHYNEQFF.

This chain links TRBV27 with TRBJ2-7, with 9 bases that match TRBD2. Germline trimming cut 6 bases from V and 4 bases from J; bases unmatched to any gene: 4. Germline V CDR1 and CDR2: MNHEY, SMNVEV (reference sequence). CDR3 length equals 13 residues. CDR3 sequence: CASSPGLAYEQYF. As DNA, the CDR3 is TGTGCCAGCAGCCCGGGACTAGCTTACGAGCAGTACTTC.

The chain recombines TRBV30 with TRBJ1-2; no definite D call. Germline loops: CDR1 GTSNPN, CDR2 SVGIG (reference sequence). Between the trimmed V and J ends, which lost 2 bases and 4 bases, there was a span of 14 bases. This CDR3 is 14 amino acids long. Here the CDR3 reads CAWSSEGMRYGYTF. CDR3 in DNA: TGTGCCTGGAGTTCAGAGGGCATGCGCTATGGCTACACCTTC.

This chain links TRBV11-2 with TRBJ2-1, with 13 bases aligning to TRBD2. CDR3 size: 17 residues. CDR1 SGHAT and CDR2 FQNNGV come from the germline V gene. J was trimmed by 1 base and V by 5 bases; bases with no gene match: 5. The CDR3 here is CASSRRTSGRSYNEQFF. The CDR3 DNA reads TGTGCCAGCAGCCGAAGGACTAGCGGGAGATCCTACAATGAGCAGTTCTTC. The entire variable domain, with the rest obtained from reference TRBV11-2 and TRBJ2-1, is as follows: EAGVAQSPRYKIIEKRQSVAFWCNPISGHATLYWYQQILGQGPKLLIQFQNNGVVDDSQLPKDRFSAERLKGVDSTLKIQPAKLEDSAVYLCASSRRTSGRSYNEQFFGPGTRLTVL.

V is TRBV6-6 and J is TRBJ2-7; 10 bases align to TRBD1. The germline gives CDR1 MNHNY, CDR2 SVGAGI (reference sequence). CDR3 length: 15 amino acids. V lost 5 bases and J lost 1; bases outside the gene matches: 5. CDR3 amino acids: CASSQPGQGSYEQYF. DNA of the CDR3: TGTGCCAGCAGTCAACCGGGACAGGGGTCCTACGAGCAGTACTTC.

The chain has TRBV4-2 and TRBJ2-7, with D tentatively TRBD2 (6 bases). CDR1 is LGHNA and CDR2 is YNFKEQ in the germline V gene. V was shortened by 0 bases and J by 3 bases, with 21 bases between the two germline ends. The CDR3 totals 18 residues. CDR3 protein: CASSQDWRELGILYEQYF. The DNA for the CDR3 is TGTGCCAGCAGCCAAGATTGGAGGGAGCTGGGTATACTCTACGAGCAGTACTTC.

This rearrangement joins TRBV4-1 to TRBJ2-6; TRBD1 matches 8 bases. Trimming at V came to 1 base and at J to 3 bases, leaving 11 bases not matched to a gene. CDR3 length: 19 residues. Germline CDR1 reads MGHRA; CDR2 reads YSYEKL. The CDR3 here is CASSQGARGPLSGANVLTF. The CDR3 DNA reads TGCGCCAGCAGCCAAGGCGCCAGGGGGCCCCTCAGTGGGGCCAACGTCCTGACTTTC.

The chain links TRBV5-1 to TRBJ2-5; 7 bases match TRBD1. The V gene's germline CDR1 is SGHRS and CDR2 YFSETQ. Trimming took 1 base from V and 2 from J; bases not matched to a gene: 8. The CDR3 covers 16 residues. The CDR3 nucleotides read TGCGCCAGCAGCTTGTCGGGGACAGCCACTCAAGAGACCCAGTACTTC. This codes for CASSLSGTATQETQYF.

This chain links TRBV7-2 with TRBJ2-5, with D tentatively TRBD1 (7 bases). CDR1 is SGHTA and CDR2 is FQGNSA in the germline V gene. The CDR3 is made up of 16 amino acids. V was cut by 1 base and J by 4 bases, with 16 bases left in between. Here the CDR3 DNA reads TGTGCCAGCAGCTTAGAGGCCCCAGGGGGGAGAGAGACCCAGTACTTC. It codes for CASSLEAPGGRETQYF.

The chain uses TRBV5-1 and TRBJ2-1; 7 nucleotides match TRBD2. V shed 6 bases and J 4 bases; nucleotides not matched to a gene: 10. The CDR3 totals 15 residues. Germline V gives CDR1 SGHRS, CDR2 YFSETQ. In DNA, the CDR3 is TGCGCCAGCAAAGTCGTTCTAGCGGATTACAATGAGCAGTTCTTC. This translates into CASKVVLADYNEQFF.

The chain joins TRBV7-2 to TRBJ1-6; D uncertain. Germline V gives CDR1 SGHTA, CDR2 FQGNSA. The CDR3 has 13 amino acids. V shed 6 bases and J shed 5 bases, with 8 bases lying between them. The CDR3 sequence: CASSTDNNSPLHF. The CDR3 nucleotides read TGTGCCAGCAGTACCGACAATAATTCACCCCTCCACTTT.

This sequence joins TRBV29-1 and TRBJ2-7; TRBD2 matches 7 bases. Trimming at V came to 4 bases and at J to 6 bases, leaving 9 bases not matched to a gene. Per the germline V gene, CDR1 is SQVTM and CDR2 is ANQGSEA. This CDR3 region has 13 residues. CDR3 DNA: TGCAGCGTTGGTTCGGCGGGAGTTCGCGAGCAGTACTTC. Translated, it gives CSVGSAGVREQYF.

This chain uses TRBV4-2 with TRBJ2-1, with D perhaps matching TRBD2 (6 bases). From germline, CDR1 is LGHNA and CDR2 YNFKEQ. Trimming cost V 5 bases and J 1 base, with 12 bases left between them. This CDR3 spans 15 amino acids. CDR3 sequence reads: CASSSGGVSYNEQFF. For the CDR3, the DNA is TGTGCCAGCAGCTCGGGCGGGGTATCCTACAATGAGCAGTTCTTC.

In DNA, the CDR3 is TGTGCCAGCAGCCAAGAAGGGGTGGATACGCAGTATTTT. Translated: CASSQEGVDTQYF. The chain links TRBV3-1 (or the pseudogene TRBV3-2) to TRBJ2-3, with D tentatively TRBD1 (5 bases). CDR1 LGHDT and CDR2 YNNKEL come from the germline V gene (reference sequence). The germline V and J ends were trimmed by 0 bases and 6 bases, with 7 bases remaining between them. CDR3 size: 13 residues.

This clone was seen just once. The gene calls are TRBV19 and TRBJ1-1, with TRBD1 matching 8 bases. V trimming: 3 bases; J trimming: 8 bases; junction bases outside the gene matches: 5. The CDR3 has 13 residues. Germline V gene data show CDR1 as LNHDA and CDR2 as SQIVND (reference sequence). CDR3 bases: TGTGCCAGTAGTATCCAGACAGGGGTCGAAGCTTTCTTT. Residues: CASSIQTGVEAFF.

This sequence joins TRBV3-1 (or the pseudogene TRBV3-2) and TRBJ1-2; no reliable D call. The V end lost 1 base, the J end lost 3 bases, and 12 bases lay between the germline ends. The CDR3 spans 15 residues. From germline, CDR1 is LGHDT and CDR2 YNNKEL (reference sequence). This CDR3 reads CASSQGPHADYGYTF. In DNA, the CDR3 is TGTGCCAGCAGCCAAGGCCCCCACGCGGACTATGGCTACACCTTC.